This T cell receptor (beta chain) was identified in a study of cytomegalovirus exposure and HLA in healthy donors. Germline V CDR1 and CDR2: SGDLS, YYNGEE. The V and J ends lost 2 bases and 6 bases respectively, with 12 bases between them. The CDR3 consists of 14 residues. 60 Vbeta and 13 Jbeta primers were used in PCR. Profiled with immunoSEQ multiplex PCR; TCRdb holds only in-frame clones, not every one. The repertoire has about 130,000 clones, about 85% of them found once; the top ten carry approximately 6.7%. Sequenced material: PBMCs. The chain is built from TRBV9 and TRBJ2-1; the D gene is possibly TRBD1 (6 bases). This clonotype originated in a woman in her 30s in good health and CMV-seropositive. The CDR3 is CASSVSQGPNEQFF. The CDR3 DNA reads TGTGCCAGCAGCGTGTCGCAGGGGCCCAATGAGCAGTTCTTC.